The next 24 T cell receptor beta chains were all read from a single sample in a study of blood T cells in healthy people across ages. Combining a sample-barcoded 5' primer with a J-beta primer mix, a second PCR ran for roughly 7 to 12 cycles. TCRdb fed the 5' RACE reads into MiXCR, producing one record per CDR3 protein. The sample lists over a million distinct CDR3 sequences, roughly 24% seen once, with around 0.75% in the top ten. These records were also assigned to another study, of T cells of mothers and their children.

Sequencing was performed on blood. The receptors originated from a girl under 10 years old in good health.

CDR3 loop: CASSMGAGGGNIQYF. The CDR3 DNA follows: TGTGCCAGCAGCATGGGTGCGGGAGGGGGAAACATTCAGTACTTC. The chain couples TRBV5-6 to TRBJ2-4, with 9 bases aligning to TRBD2. CDR1 and CDR2 (germline): SGHDT, YYEEEE. The CDR3 has 15 amino acids. With V trimmed by 4 bases and J by 6 bases, 8 bases remained unmatched.

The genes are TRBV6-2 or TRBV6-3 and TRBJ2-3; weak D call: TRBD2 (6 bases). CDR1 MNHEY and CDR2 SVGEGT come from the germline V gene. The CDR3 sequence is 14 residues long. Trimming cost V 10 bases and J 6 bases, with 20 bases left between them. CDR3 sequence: CATESRDFMDTQYF. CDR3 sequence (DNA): TGTGCCACCGAGAGTCGGGACTTTATGGATACGCAGTATTTT.

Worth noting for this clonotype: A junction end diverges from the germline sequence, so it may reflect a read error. The CDR3, as DNA: TGCGCCAGCAGCTTGGCCGGATCTAATGAAAAACTGCTTTTT. Amino acids: CASSLAGSNEKLLF. The V gene is TRBV5-1, the J gene TRBJ1-4, with unresolved D. The CDR3 loop spans 14 amino acids. Germline V gene sequence: CDR1 SGHRS, CDR2 YFSETQ.

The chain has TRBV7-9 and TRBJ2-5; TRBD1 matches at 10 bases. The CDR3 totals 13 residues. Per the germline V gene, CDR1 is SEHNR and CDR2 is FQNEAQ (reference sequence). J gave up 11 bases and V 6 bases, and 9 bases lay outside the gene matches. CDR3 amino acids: CASRPPGQGQQYF. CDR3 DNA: TGTGCCAGCAGACCTCCGGGACAGGGGCAGCAGTACTTC.

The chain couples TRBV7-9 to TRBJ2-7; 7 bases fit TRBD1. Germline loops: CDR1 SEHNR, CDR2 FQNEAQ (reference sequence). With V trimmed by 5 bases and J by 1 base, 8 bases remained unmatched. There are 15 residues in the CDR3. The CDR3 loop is CASSTNRGLSYEQYF. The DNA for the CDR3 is TGTGCCAGCAGCACAAACAGGGGATTATCCTACGAGCAGTACTTC.

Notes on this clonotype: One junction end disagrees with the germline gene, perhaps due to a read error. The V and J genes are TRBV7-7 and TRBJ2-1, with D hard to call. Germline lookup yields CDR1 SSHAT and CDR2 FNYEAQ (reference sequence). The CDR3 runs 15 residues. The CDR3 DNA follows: TGTGCTAGCAGCCGTAGCTTTAGCTCCTACAATGAGCAGTTCTTC. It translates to CASSRSFSSYNEQFF.

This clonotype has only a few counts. This CDR3 is CASSVSGGAVLNIQYF. The DNA for the CDR3 is TGTGCCAGCAGTGTTAGCGGGGGGGCCGTTTTAAACATTCAGTACTTC. The chain uses TRBV12-3 or TRBV12-4 and TRBJ2-4; TRBD2 matches at 11 bases. This CDR3 has 16 amino acids. J lost 6 bases, V lost 5 bases, and 9 bases had no gene match.

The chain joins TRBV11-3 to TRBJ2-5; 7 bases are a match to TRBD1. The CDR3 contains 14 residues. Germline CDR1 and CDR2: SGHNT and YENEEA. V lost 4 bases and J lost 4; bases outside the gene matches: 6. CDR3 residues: CASSSMDRPETQYF. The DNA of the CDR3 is TGTGCCAGCAGCTCCATGGACAGGCCAGAGACCCAGTACTTC. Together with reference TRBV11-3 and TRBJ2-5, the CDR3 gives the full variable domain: EAGVVQSPRYKIIEKKQPVAFWCNPISGHNTLYWYLQNLGQGPELLIRYENEEAVDDSQLPKDRFSAERLKGVDSTLKIQPAELGDSAVYLCASSSMDRPETQYFGPGTRLLVL.

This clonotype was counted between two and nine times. CDR3: CASSQGPRTQHGYTF. CDR3 sequence (DNA): TGCGCCAGCAGCCAAGGCCCCCGGACCCAGCATGGCTACACCTTC. The chain employs TRBV4-3 and TRBJ1-2, with D uncertain. The CDR3 runs to 15 residues. The germline gives CDR1 LGHNA, CDR2 YSLEER. The V end was cut by 1 base, the J end by 6 bases, with 15 bases between.

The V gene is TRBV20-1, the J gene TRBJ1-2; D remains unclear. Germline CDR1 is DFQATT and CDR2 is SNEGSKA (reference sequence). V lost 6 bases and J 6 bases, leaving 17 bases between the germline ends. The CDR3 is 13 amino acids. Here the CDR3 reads CSAHVSGPDGYTF. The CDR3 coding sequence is TGCAGTGCGCATGTCAGTGGCCCTGATGGCTACACCTTC.

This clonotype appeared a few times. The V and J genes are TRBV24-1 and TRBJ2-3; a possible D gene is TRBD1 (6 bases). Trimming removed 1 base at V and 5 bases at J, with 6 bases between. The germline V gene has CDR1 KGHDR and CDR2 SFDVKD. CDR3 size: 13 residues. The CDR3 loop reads CATSDLGGDTQYF. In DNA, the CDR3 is TGTGCCACCAGTGATTTAGGGGGAGATACGCAGTATTTT.

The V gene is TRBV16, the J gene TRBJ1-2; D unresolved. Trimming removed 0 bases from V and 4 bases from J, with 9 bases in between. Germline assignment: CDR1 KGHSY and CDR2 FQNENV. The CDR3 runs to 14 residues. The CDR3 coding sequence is TGTGCCAGCAGCCAATCTAAGCAGGTCTATGGCTACACCTTC. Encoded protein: CASSQSKQVYGYTF.

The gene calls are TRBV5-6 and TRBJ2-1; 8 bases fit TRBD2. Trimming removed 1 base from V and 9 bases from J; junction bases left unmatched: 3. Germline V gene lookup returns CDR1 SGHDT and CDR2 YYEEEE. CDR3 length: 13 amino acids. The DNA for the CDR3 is TGTGCCAGCAGCTTGCTTAGCGGGACTGAGCAGTTCTTC. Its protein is CASSLLSGTEQFF.

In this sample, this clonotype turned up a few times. For the CDR3, the DNA is TGTGCCAGCAGCTCTCTACAGGGCTACGAGCAGTACTTC. Translating gives CASSSLQGYEQYF. This chain joins TRBV7-9 and TRBJ2-5; D may be TRBD1 (6 bases). The end of the DNA is better explained by TRBJ2-7, so the J call may be wrong. This CDR3 spans 13 amino acids. The germline CDR1 and CDR2 sequences are SEHNR and FQNEAQ (reference sequence).

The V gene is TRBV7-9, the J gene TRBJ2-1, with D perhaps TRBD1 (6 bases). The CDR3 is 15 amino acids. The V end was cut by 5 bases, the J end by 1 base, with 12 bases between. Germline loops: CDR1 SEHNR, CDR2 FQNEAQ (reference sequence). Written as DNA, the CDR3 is TGTGCCAGCAGCGTACAGGGTTCTTCCTACAATGAGCAGTTCTTC. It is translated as CASSVQGSSYNEQFF.

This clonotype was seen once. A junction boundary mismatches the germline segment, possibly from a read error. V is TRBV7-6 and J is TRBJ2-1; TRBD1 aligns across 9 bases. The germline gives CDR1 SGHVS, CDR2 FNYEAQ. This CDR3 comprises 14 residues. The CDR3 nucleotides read TGTGCCGGCAGCTCGGGACAGGGCGGGCATGAGCAGTTCTTC. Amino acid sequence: CAGSSGQGGHEQFF.

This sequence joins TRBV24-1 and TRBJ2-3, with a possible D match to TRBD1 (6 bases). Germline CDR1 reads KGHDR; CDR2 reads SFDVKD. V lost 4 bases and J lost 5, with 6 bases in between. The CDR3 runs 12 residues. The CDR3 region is CATSEGGDTQYF. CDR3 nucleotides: TGTGCCACCAGTGAAGGGGGAGATACGCAGTATTTT.

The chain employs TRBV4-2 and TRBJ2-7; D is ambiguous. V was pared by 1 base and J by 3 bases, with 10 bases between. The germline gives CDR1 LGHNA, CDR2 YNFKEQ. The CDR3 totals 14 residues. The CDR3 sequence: CASSQAAGNYEQYF. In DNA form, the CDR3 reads TGTGCCAGCAGCCAAGCAGCTGGGAACTACGAGCAGTACTTC.

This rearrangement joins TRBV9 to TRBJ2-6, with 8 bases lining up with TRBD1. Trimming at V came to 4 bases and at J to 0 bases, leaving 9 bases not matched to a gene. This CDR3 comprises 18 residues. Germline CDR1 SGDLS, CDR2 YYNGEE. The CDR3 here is CASSLQTGASSGANVLTF. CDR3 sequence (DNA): TGTGCCAGCAGCCTCCAGACAGGGGCAAGCTCTGGGGCCAACGTCCTGACTTTC.

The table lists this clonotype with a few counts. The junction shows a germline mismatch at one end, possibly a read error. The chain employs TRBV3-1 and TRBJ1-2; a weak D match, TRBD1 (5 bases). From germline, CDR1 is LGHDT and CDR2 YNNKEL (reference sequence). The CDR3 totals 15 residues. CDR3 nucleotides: TGCGCCAGCAGCCAACCAATAGGACAAGGCTATGGCTACACCTTC. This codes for CASSQPIGQGYGYTF.

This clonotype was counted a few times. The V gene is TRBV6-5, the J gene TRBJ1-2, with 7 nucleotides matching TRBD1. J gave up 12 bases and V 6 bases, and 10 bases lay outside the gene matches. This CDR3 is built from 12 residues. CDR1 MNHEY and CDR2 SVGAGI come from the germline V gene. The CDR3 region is CASRTTGNVDTF. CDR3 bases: TGTGCCAGCAGGACGACAGGGAACGTCGACACCTTC.

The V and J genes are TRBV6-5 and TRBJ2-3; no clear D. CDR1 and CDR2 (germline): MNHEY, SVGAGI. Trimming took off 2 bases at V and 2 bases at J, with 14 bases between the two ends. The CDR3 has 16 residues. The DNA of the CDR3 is TGTGCCAGCAGTTACGGTAGTGGGCAGTACACAGATACGCAGTATTTT. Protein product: CASSYGSGQYTDTQYF.

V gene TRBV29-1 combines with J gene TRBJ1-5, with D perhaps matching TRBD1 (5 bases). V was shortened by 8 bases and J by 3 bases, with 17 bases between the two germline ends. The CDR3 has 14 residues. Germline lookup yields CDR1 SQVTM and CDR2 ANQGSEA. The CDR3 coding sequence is TGCAGCTCCCAAGACAGTCGATACAATCAGCCCCAGCATTTT. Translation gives CSSQDSRYNQPQHF.

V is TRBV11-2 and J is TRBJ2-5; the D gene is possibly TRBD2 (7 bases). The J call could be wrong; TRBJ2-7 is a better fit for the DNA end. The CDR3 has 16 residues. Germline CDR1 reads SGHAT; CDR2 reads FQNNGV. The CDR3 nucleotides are TGTGCCAGCAGCTTAGAAGGGGAGGGGGGCCTCTACGAGCAGTACTTC. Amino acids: CASSLEGEGGLYEQYF.